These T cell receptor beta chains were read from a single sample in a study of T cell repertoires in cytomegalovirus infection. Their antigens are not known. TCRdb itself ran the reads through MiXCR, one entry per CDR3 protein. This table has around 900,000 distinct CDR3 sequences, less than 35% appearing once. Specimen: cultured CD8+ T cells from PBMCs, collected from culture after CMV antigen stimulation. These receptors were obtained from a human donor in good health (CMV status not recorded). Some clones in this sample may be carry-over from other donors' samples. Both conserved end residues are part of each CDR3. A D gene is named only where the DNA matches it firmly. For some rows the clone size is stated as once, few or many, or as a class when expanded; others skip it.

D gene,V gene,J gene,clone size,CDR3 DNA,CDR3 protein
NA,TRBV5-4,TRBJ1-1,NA,TGTGCCAGCACCTGGTCGCTGAACACTGAAGCTTTCTTT,CASTWSLNTEAFF
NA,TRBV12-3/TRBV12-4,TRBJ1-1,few,TGTGCCAGCAGTCCGGAGGGGCCGAACACTGAAGCTTTCTTT,CASSPEGPNTEAFF
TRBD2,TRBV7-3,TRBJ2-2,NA,TGTGCCAGCACCTTACTAGCGGGGGGGCTCGGCGGGGAGCTGTTTTTT,CASTLLAGGLGGELFF
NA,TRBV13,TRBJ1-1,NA,TGTGCCAGCAGCTCACGGGAGCTTGAAGCTTTCTTT,CASSSRELEAFF
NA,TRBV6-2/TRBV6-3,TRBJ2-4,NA,TGTGCCAGCAGTTACGGGCAGGGATACATCGCCAAAAACATTCAGTACTTC,CASSYGQGYIAKNIQYF
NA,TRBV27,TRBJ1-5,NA,TGTGCCAGCAGTTTATCAAAAACTAGCAATCAGCCCCAGCATTTT,CASSLSKTSNQPQHF
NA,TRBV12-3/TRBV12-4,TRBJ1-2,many,TGTGCCAGCGGGCCAGGGTCCACGGGAACTGGCTACACCTTC,CASGPGSTGTGYTF
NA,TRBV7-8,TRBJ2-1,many,TGTGCCAGCAGCTTAGCGGGGACCTACAATGAGCAGTTCTTC,CASSLAGTYNEQFF
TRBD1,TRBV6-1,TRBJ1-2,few,TGTGCCAGCAGTACAGGGGTAATAGATGGCTACACCTTC,CASSTGVIDGYTF
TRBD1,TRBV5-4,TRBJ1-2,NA,TGTGCCAGCAGCCGACAGGGAGTCGATGGCTACACCTTC,CASSRQGVDGYTF
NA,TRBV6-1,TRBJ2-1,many,TGTGCCAGCAGTGAAGTGGGCCTACGCTCCTACAATGAGCAGTTCTTC,CASSEVGLRSYNEQFF
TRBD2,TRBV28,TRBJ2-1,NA,TGTGCCAGCCGGACTAGCGGGATTACCAATGAGCAGTTCTTC,CASRTSGITNEQFF
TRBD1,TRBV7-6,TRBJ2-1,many,TGTGCCAGCAGCTTTAGGTCGGGACAGGGAAACAATGAGCAGTTCTTC,CASSFRSGQGNNEQFF
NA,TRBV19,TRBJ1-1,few,TGTGCCAGTAGTATAGATGTGGGGACGATTCTAATGAACACTGAAGCTTTCTTT,CASSIDVGTILMNTEAFF
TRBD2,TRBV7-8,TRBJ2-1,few,TGTGCCAGCAGCTTAAGGGCTAGCGGGTACAATGAGCAGTTCTTC,CASSLRASGYNEQFF
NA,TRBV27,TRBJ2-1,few,TGTGCCAGCAGTCGACCCCTTCGTGAGCAGTTCTTC,CASSRPLREQFF
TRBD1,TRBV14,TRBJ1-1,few,TGTGCCAGCAGCCTAGGACTGACAGGGGGCTTAAGGGACACTGAAGCTTTCTTT,CASSLGLTGGLRDTEAFF
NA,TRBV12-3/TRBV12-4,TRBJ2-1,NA,TGTGCCAGCAGTTTTGGGACTCTCAATGAGCAGTTCTTC,CASSFGTLNEQFF
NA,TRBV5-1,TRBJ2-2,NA,TGCGCCAGCAGCTCCGGTTTAAATGGGCGGCCGAACACCGGGGAGCTGTTTTTT,CASSSGLNGRPNTGELFF
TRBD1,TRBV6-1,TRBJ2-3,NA,TGTGCCAGCAGTTCCCGGGACAGGGGGCTTGCTAGCACAGATACGCAGTATTTT,CASSSRDRGLASTDTQYF
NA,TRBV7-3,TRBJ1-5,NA,TGTGTCAGCAGCCGGTACAATCAGCCCCAGCATTTT,CVSSRYNQPQHF
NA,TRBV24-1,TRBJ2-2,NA,TGTGCCACCAGTCTCGATCCGGGGACGGTCGGGGAGCTGTTTTTT,CATSLDPGTVGELFF
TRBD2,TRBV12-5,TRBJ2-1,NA,TGTGCTAGTGGTTTGGTTACGGGGGGGGAGTACAATGAGCAGTTCTTC,CASGLVTGGEYNEQFF
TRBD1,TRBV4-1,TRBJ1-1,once,TGCGCCAGCAGCCAAGGGCAGGGGGCTAGACTTAACACTGAAGCTTTCTTT,CASSQGQGARLNTEAFF
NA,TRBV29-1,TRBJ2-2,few,TGCAGCGCTTCCCGGGACTCTCCAGGGGAGCTGTTTTTT,CSASRDSPGELFF
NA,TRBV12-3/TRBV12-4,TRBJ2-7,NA,TGTGCCAGCAGCATACCTAGCTACGAGCAGTACTTC,CASSIPSYEQYF
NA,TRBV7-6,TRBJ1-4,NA,TGTGCCAGCAGCTTCGTTCTGGACAGAACTAATGAAAAACTGTTTTTT,CASSFVLDRTNEKLFF
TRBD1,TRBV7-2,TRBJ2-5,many,TGTGCCAGCAGCCTCGCAGGGGGAATAGAGACCCAGTACTTC,CASSLAGGIETQYF
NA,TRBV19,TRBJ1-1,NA,TGTGCCAGTAGTATGGCGGGGGCGGGAACTGAAGCTTTCTTT,CASSMAGAGTEAFF
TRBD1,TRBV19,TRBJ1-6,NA,TGTGCCAGTTTTCTGGACAGGGTTTCGTCTAGCTCCTATAATTCACCCCTCCACTTT,CASFLDRVSSSSYNSPLHF
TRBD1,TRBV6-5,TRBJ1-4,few,TGTGCCAGCAGCTCCGGGACAGGGTACGAAAAACTGTTTTTT,CASSSGTGYEKLFF
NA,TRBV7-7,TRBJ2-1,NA,TGTGCTAGCAGCTACAGAGGGGGGGCCTTGAATGAGCAGTTCTTC,CASSYRGGALNEQFF
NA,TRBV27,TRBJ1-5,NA,TGTGCCAGCCGTTCGGGGGTGAATCAGCCCCAGCATTTT,CASRSGVNQPQHF